The rows below give T cell receptor beta chains drawn from one sample of a study of blood T cell repertoires in COVID-19. Repertoires were generated with immunoSEQ multiplex PCR, while TCRdb's copy carries only in-frame clones and drops some. The sample has about 180,000 clones, 70% to 90% seen once. Sequencing used peripheral blood. The source is a human donor with active or convalescent COVID-19. The donor label of this sample is uncertain. Each CDR3 is given with its conserved first and last residue. The D gene is left open where the match is weak. Rows give clone size only sometimes, using once, few, many, or a class for an expanded clone.

abundance	v_gene	len	j_gene	d_gene	CDR3nt	CDR3aa
.	TRBV10-3	15	TRBJ2-7	.	TGTGCCATCTCGTATGGGGCAGGGGCCACCTACGAGCAGTACTTC	CAISYGAGATYEQYF
.	TRBV7-9	14	TRBJ2-7	TRBD1	TGTGCCAGCAGCTTCCGACAGGGGGAACCCGAGCAGTACTTC	CASSFRQGEPEQYF
.	TRBV9	16	TRBJ2-3	TRBD2	TGTGCCAGCAGCTGGGGACTAGCGGGGAGCACAGATACGCAGTATTTT	CASSWGLAGSTDTQYF
.	TRBV5-4	17	TRBJ1-4	TRBD1	TGTGCCAGCAGCACGACAGGGGCTGGGACAACTAATGAAAAACTGTTTTTT	CASSTTGAGTTNEKLFF
few	TRBV4-2	15	TRBJ2-7	.	TGTGCCAGCAGCCAAGATCTAGGGAGTAGCTACGAGCAGTACTTC	CASSQDLGSSYEQYF
once	TRBV9	15	TRBJ2-7	.	TGTGCCAGCAGCGTAGACTCCGGGAGTAGCTACGAGCAGTACTTC	CASSVDSGSSYEQYF
once	TRBV12-5	19	TRBJ1-1	.	TGTGCTAGTGGCTTTAAGAAGGATAGCGAAGGGAGAAGCGGCCCTGAAGCTTTCTTT	CASGFKKDSEGRSGPEAFF
.	TRBV5-8	15	TRBJ2-3	.	TGTGCCAGCAGCTCCACGGAGTTTGGTACAGATACGCAGTATTTT	CASSSTEFGTDTQYF
.	TRBV28	13	TRBJ2-3	.	TGTGCCAGCAGTCCCCGGGACACAGATACGCAGTATTTT	CASSPRDTDTQYF
.	TRBV9	15	TRBJ2-3	.	TGTGCCAGCAGCGTAGTAGGGGTTCTGGCAGATACGCAGTATTTT	CASSVVGVLADTQYF
.	TRBV24-1	15	TRBJ2-6	.	TGTGCCACCAGTCGGGATACCTCTGGGGCCAACGTCCTGACTTTC	CATSRDTSGANVLTF
.	TRBV13	14	TRBJ2-7	TRBD1	TGTGCCAGCTCTACAGGGGATGGGCTACGGGGGCAGTACTTC	CASSTGDGLRGQYF
.	TRBV4-1	12	TRBJ1-4	.	TGCGCCAGCAGCCAATGGGGAGGGGAACTGTTTTTT	CASSQWGGELFF
.	TRBV14	14	TRBJ1-1	TRBD1	TGTGCCAGCAAATTGACAGGGGAGGCAACTGAAGCTTTCTTT	CASKLTGEATEAFF
.	TRBV7-9	15	TRBJ2-7	TRBD1	TGTGCCAGCAGTAGGACAGGGGGCGGTACCTACGAGCAGTACTTC	CASSRTGGGTYEQYF
.	TRBV27	14	TRBJ1-2	.	TGTGCCAGCAGTTTATCCGGAGAATACTATGGCTACACCTTC	CASSLSGEYYGYTF
.	TRBV7-6	18	TRBJ2-3	TRBD2	TGTGCCAGCAGCCCGCCGAGCGGGGGATGGACCAGCACAGATACGCAGTATTTT	CASSPPSGGWTSTDTQYF
.	TRBV10-3	14	TRBJ2-7	.	TGTGCCATCAGTGAGTCGGCCGTCTCCTACGAGCAGTACTTC	CAISESAVSYEQYF
.	TRBV7-9	17	TRBJ2-7	.	TGTGCCAGCAGCTTAGCGAGTGAGACTAGGAGCTCCTACGAGCAGTACTTC	CASSLASETRSSYEQYF
.	TRBV9	13	TRBJ2-7	.	TGTGCCAGCAGCGTAGGAAACCAGTACGAGCAGTACTTC	CASSVGNQYEQYF
.	TRBV27	17	TRBJ2-1	TRBD2	TGTGCCAGCAGTACAATCCTGACTAGCGGGGCTTACAATGAGCAGTTCTTC	CASSTILTSGAYNEQFF
.	TRBV5-1	15	TRBJ1-1	.	TGCGCCAGCAGCTTGGAGGAGGGGAGGAACACTGAAGCTTTCTTT	CASSLEEGRNTEAFF
.	TRBV5-4	14	TRBJ2-7	TRBD1	TGTGCCAGCAGCTCTGAGACAGGGTCCTACGAGCAGTACTTC	CASSSETGSYEQYF
.	TRBV7-6	16	TRBJ2-3	TRBD2	TGTGCCAGCAGCTTAGATTCTAGCGGGGTCACAGATACGCAGTATTTT	CASSLDSSGVTDTQYF
.	TRBV9	14	TRBJ2-1	TRBD1	TGTGCCAGCAGTCTTGGGACAGGGACCAATGAGCAGTTCTTC	CASSLGTGTNEQFF
.	TRBV5-1	14	TRBJ2-5	.	TGCGCCAGCAGCTTACTTCCAGGGCAAGAGACCCAGTACTTC	CASSLLPGQETQYF
.	TRBV5-4	17	TRBJ2-2	TRBD1	TGTGCCAGCAGCTATCCGGGACAGGGGGCGAACACCGGGGAGCTGTTTTTT	CASSYPGQGANTGELFF
.	TRBV11-2	18	TRBJ2-7	TRBD2	TGTGCCAGCAGCCCTGAGGGACTAGCGGGGGGCCCCTCCTACGAGCAGTACTTC	CASSPEGLAGGPSYEQYF
.	TRBV19	16	TRBJ2-5	TRBD1	TGTGCCAGTAGTACCCGACAGGGGGCCTCCCAAGAGACCCAGTACTTC	CASSTRQGASQETQYF
.	TRBV30	12	TRBJ1-2	.	TGTGCCTCCGAAATGGGCGGAGGCGGCTACACCTTC	CASEMGGGGYTF
.	TRBV11-2	13	TRBJ2-7	.	TGTGCCAGCAGCTTAGACCCCCAGTCTGAGCAGTACTTC	CASSLDPQSEQYF
.	TRBV28	13	TRBJ1-1	.	TGTGCCAGCAGTTTATGGGGGGGGAGGGAGGCTTTCTTT	CASSLWGGREAFF
few	TRBV6-2/TRBV6-3	18	TRBJ1-5	.	TGTGCCAGCAGCCCCCCGAGATACAGGGCGGAGAACAATCAGCCCCAGCATTTT	CASSPPRYRAENNQPQHF
.	TRBV20-1	14	TRBJ2-1	TRBD1	TGCAGTGCTAGTAGGGGGCCTTCCTACAATGAGCAGTTCTTC	CSASRGPSYNEQFF
few	TRBV7-3	13	TRBJ2-2	.	TGTGCCAGCAGCTTATCCGCGGGCGGGGAGCTGTTTTTT	CASSLSAGGELFF
.	TRBV7-6	15	TRBJ2-7	TRBD1	TGTGCCAGCAGCCGCACCGGGACAGGGACCTACGAGCAGTACTTC	CASSRTGTGTYEQYF
.	TRBV5-1	15	TRBJ1-1	TRBD1	TGCGCCAGCAGCTTGGACGGGACAGGGGACACTGAAGCTTTCTTT	CASSLDGTGDTEAFF
.	TRBV7-9	14	TRBJ1-2	.	TGTGCCAGCAGCTTAGAACAGGGAGAGGATGGCTACACCTTC	CASSLEQGEDGYTF
.	TRBV3-1/TRBV3-2	17	TRBJ2-2	TRBD1	TGTGCCAGCAGACTCCAGACAGGGTGTAGGAACACCGGGGAGCTGTTTTTT	CASRLQTGCRNTGELFF
.	TRBV7-9	15	TRBJ2-5	TRBD2	TGTGCCAGCAGCCCGATGGGACTAGTCGAAGAGACCCAGTACTTC	CASSPMGLVEETQYF
once	TRBV18	18	TRBJ2-1	TRBD2	TGTGCCAGCTCACCTTCGGGACTAGCGGGAGTAATTTACAATGAGCAGTTCTTC	CASSPSGLAGVIYNEQFF
.	TRBV7-9	13	TRBJ2-5	TRBD1	TGTGCCAGCAGCGGACCCGGGACAGACACCCAGTACTTC	CASSGPGTDTQYF
once	TRBV7-9	14	TRBJ1-2	TRBD1	TGTGCCAGCAGCCGAGACAGGGGCTCGGATGGCTACACCTTC	CASSRDRGSDGYTF
.	TRBV5-1	15	TRBJ2-7	TRBD1	TGCGCCAGCAGCTCTGGACAGGGGCCCTACGGAGAGCAGTACTTC	CASSSGQGPYGEQYF
.	TRBV4-2	13	TRBJ2-5	.	TGTGCCTCCCAAGGGGTGGATCAAGAGACCCAGTACTTC	CASQGVDQETQYF
once	TRBV27	15	TRBJ1-5	TRBD1	TGTGCCAGCAGTTTGCCGACAGGGGGGGATCAGCCCCAGCATTTT	CASSLPTGGDQPQHF
.	TRBV2	13	TRBJ2-3	.	TGTGCCAGCAGTGCGGTAGGTGGGCGCGAACCGTATTTT	CASSAVGGREPYF